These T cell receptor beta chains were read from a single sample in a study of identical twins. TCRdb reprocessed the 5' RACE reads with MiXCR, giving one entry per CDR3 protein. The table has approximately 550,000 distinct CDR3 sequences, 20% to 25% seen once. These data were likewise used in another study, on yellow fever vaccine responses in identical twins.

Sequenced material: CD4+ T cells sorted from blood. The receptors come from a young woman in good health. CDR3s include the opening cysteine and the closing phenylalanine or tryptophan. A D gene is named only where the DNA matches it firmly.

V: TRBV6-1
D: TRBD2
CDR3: CASSPGGLAGGLGNEQFF

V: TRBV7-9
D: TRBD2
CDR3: CASSIGGVGELFF

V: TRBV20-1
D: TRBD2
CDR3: CSARDHLAGVSLEEQFF

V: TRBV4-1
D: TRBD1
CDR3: CASSQEDRVGGYTF

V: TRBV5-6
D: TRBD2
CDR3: CASSPGTITGELFF

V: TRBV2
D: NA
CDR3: CASTFQETQYF

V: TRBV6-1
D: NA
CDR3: CASSLTAAFF

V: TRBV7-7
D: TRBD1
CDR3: CASSKGTGGLNEQFF

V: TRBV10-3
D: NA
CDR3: CAITPSSNTEAFF

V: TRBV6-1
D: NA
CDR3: CASRTLATGEQYF

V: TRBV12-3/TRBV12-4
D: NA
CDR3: CASRPSGWQPQHF

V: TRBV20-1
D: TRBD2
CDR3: CSARTSGDTDTQYF

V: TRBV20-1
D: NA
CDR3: CSAWVGVNEQFF

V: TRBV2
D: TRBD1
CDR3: CASSRASGGTETQYF

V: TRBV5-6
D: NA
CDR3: CASSLVGGIDTGELFF

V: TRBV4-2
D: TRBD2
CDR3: CASSQEARTSGGSTDTQYF

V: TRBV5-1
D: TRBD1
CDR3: CASSPQGVDEQFF

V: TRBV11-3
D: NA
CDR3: CASSNTLHKQFF

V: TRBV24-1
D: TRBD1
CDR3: CATSDGQGLNTEAFF

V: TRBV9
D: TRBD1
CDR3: CASSTAGGANEKLFF

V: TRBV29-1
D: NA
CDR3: CSVAGHTETQYF

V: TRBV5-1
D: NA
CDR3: CASSYGGGGGDTGELFF

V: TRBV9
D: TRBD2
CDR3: CASSVDQRDGNEQFF

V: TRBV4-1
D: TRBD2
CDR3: CASSQAGTSSAGANVLTF

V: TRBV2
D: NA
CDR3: CASRDVSTGRFEQYF

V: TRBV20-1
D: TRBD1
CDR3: CSARDRTGITGELFF

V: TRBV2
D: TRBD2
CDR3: CASSYNTRGEGRDTQYF

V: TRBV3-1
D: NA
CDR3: CASSPPSLNTEAFF

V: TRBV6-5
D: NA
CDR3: CASSYSSTGNSYNSPLHF

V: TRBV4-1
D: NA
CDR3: CASSHRTLVLSSPLHF

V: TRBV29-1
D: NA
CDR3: CSVEESGHLWQETQYF

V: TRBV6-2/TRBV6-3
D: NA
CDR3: CASSYAQQFQETQYF

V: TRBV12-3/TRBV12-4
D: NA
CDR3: CASSLARTNTYEQYF

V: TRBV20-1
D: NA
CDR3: CSARDQGGNYEQYF

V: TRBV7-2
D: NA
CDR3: CASSPSGSLTYYEQYF

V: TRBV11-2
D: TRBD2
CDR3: CASSPLAGSYEQYF

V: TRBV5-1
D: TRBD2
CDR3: CASSTSGSTYNEQFF

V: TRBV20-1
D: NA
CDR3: CSAPGQSGGGYTF

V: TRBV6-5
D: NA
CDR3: CASSDSGPNYEQYF

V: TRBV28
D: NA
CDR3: CASSPGVRSSPLHF

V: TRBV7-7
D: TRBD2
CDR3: CASSLSGRPYNEQFF

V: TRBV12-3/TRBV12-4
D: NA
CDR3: CASRGGGQINNSPLHF

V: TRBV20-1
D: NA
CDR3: CSAKSVNTGELFF

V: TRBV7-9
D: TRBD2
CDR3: CASSLSGSGLYEQYF

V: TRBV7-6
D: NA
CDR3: CASSLAPQAWELFF

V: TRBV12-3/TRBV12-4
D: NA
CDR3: CASSLGQVADTQYF

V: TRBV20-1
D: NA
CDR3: CSIQGRYTDTQYF

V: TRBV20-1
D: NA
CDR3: CSVTSPGNSPLHF

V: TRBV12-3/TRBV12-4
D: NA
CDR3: CASSLAKGNRASDNEQFF

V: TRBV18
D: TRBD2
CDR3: CASSLGLAGPPTDTQYF

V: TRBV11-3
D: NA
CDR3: CASSFRGGYRVTGELFF

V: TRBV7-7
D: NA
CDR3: CASSRGRGYQETQYF

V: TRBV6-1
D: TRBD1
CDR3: CASRSHRGDGVTQYF

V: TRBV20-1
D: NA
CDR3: CSARGAGIGELFF

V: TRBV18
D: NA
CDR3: CASSPPNRMSAFF

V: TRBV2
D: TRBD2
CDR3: CASSASGLASSFGVDTQYF

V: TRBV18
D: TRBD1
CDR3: CASSPRQGAGDTEAFF

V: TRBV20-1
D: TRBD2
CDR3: CSARRTSGDRGTGELFF

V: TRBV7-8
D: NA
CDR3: CASSLVGQFGSYEQYF